The rows below give T cell receptor beta chains drawn from one sample of a study of blood T cell repertoires in COVID-19. The table came from immunoSEQ multiplex PCR; TCRdb's copy has only in-frame clones and leaves some out. This sample yields about 76,000 clones, of which roughly 85% are seen a single time; roughly 9.6% belongs to the top ten. The material sequenced was peripheral blood. Receptor source: a man aged 50-60 years with COVID-19, enrolled during active disease. The CDR3 runs from the conserved cysteine through the conserved F or W. D genes are given only for firm matches. Expanded clones get a size class; other rows say once, few or many, or leave the size out.

v_call: TRBV18
d_call: NA
clone_size: NA
j_call: TRBJ2-2
cdr3_nt: TGTGCCAGCTCACCACCGTCCACAAACACCGGGGAGCTGTTTTTT
cdr3_aa: CASSPPSTNTGELFF

v_call: TRBV19
d_call: NA
clone_size: once
j_call: TRBJ2-3
cdr3_nt: TGTGCCAGTAGACCCCAGAAGCGGGCGGGCACAGATACGCAGTATTTT
cdr3_aa: CASRPQKRAGTDTQYF

v_call: TRBV6-5
d_call: TRBD2
clone_size: NA
j_call: TRBJ2-7
cdr3_nt: TGTGCCAGCCAAGCGGGGGGATACGAGCAGTACTTC
cdr3_aa: CASQAGGYEQYF

v_call: TRBV3-1/TRBV3-2
d_call: TRBD1
clone_size: once
j_call: TRBJ1-1
cdr3_nt: TGTGCCAGCAGCCTTACTACAGGGGGGACTGAAGCTTTCTTT
cdr3_aa: CASSLTTGGTEAFF

v_call: TRBV10-3
d_call: TRBD2
clone_size: NA
j_call: TRBJ2-7
cdr3_nt: TGTGCCATCAGCCCTGGACTAGCGGGAGGTCAGTACGAGCAGTACTTC
cdr3_aa: CAISPGLAGGQYEQYF

v_call: TRBV28
d_call: TRBD2
clone_size: NA
j_call: TRBJ2-5
cdr3_nt: TGTGCCAGCAGTGTGACTAGCGACCAAGAGACCCAGTACTTC
cdr3_aa: CASSVTSDQETQYF

v_call: TRBV10-3
d_call: NA
clone_size: NA
j_call: TRBJ1-1
cdr3_nt: TGTGCCATCAGGGGTCAGACAAACAACACTGAAGCTTTCTTT
cdr3_aa: CAIRGQTNNTEAFF

v_call: TRBV11-2
d_call: TRBD1
clone_size: NA
j_call: TRBJ2-4
cdr3_nt: TGTGCCAGCAGCTCCGCGGACAGGGGGTTAGCCAAAAACATTCAGTACTTC
cdr3_aa: CASSSADRGLAKNIQYF

v_call: TRBV5-6
d_call: TRBD2
clone_size: once
j_call: TRBJ2-4
cdr3_nt: TGTGCCAGCAGCACCACTAGCGGGAGGGGGTACATTCAGTACTTC
cdr3_aa: CASSTTSGRGYIQYF

v_call: TRBV9
d_call: NA
clone_size: NA
j_call: TRBJ1-5
cdr3_nt: TGTGCCAGCAGCGTAGAGGGAGGGCACAATCAGCCCCAGCATTTT
cdr3_aa: CASSVEGGHNQPQHF

v_call: TRBV5-1
d_call: TRBD2
clone_size: NA
j_call: TRBJ2-7
cdr3_nt: TGCGCCAGCAGGAAAATGGGACTAGCGGGAACCTACGAGCAGTACTTC
cdr3_aa: CASRKMGLAGTYEQYF

v_call: TRBV29-1
d_call: TRBD1
clone_size: NA
j_call: TRBJ1-5
cdr3_nt: TGCAGCGTTGCACAGGGGCCGGGGCAGCCCCAGCATTTT
cdr3_aa: CSVAQGPGQPQHF

v_call: TRBV11-2
d_call: NA
clone_size: once
j_call: TRBJ1-6
cdr3_nt: TGTGCCAGCAGCTTCAGGGGAGCCGATAATTCACCCCTCCACTTT
cdr3_aa: CASSFRGADNSPLHF

v_call: TRBV19
d_call: NA
clone_size: NA
j_call: TRBJ2-3
cdr3_nt: TGTGCCAGTAGTATAGGGATTAGCGGCCCGGGCACAGATACGCAGTATTTT
cdr3_aa: CASSIGISGPGTDTQYF

v_call: TRBV16
d_call: NA
clone_size: NA
j_call: TRBJ2-7
cdr3_nt: TGTGCCAGCAGCCAATTGGCGGGCGGGGATGGGCAGTACTTC
cdr3_aa: CASSQLAGGDGQYF

v_call: TRBV30
d_call: TRBD1
clone_size: NA
j_call: TRBJ1-2
cdr3_nt: TGTGCCTGGGGGGACAGGGGAAGATACTATGGCTACACCTTC
cdr3_aa: CAWGDRGRYYGYTF

v_call: TRBV19
d_call: NA
clone_size: NA
j_call: TRBJ2-3
cdr3_nt: TGTGCCAGTAGTCCCCGCGGGCTAGATACGCAGTATTTT
cdr3_aa: CASSPRGLDTQYF

v_call: TRBV5-1
d_call: NA
clone_size: NA
j_call: TRBJ2-7
cdr3_nt: TGCGCCAGCAGCCTTGAACCGCAATACGGCGAGCAGTACTTC
cdr3_aa: CASSLEPQYGEQYF

v_call: TRBV19
d_call: NA
clone_size: NA
j_call: TRBJ2-7
cdr3_nt: TGTGCCAGTAGTACGGGGGGCGGATTAACCTACGAGCAGTACTTC
cdr3_aa: CASSTGGGLTYEQYF

v_call: TRBV10-3
d_call: TRBD2
clone_size: NA
j_call: TRBJ2-5
cdr3_nt: TGTGCCATCAGTTCGACTTCTGGAACTAGCGGGAGTCATCCGGGAGAGACCCAGTACTTC
cdr3_aa: CAISSTSGTSGSHPGETQYF

v_call: TRBV11-3
d_call: NA
clone_size: NA
j_call: TRBJ2-3
cdr3_nt: TGTGCCAGCAGCTTAGGGAGAACTACAGATACGCAGTATTTT
cdr3_aa: CASSLGRTTDTQYF

v_call: TRBV29-1
d_call: NA
clone_size: once
j_call: TRBJ2-7
cdr3_nt: TGCAGCGTTGAGAGAGGCTACGAGCAGTACTTC
cdr3_aa: CSVERGYEQYF

v_call: TRBV7-3
d_call: TRBD1
clone_size: NA
j_call: TRBJ1-2
cdr3_nt: TGTGCCAGCAGCTATGGGACAGACTATGGCTACACCTTC
cdr3_aa: CASSYGTDYGYTF

v_call: TRBV29-1
d_call: NA
clone_size: few
j_call: TRBJ2-4
cdr3_nt: TGCAGCGTTAGTCTAGGTGGCAAAAACATTCAGTACTTC
cdr3_aa: CSVSLGGKNIQYF

v_call: TRBV6-2/TRBV6-3
d_call: NA
clone_size: NA
j_call: TRBJ2-4
cdr3_nt: TGTGCCAGCAGTTACTCGGGGACATCGTCCGACATTCAGTACTTC
cdr3_aa: CASSYSGTSSDIQYF

v_call: TRBV19
d_call: TRBD1
clone_size: NA
j_call: TRBJ2-2
cdr3_nt: TGTGCCAGTAGAAATCAGGGGGCCGGGGAGCTGTTTTTT
cdr3_aa: CASRNQGAGELFF

v_call: TRBV5-1
d_call: NA
clone_size: NA
j_call: TRBJ1-1
cdr3_nt: TGCGCCAGCAGCTGGAAACAGGGAGACACTGAAGCTTTCTTT
cdr3_aa: CASSWKQGDTEAFF

v_call: TRBV9
d_call: NA
clone_size: NA
j_call: TRBJ1-1
cdr3_nt: TGTGCCAGCAGCGTAGGAGGCCCGATGAACACTGAAGCTTTCTTT
cdr3_aa: CASSVGGPMNTEAFF

v_call: TRBV30
d_call: TRBD2
clone_size: NA
j_call: TRBJ2-4
cdr3_nt: TGTGCCTGGAGCCCCCTTCAACTAGCGGGGAGGGTAGGGGGAAACATTCAGTACTTC
cdr3_aa: CAWSPLQLAGRVGGNIQYF

v_call: TRBV6-5
d_call: TRBD1
clone_size: NA
j_call: TRBJ1-1
cdr3_nt: TGTGCCAGCAGTTACCAAGAGACAGGGGACACTGAAGCTTTCTTT
cdr3_aa: CASSYQETGDTEAFF

v_call: TRBV5-1
d_call: NA
clone_size: NA
j_call: TRBJ2-7
cdr3_nt: TGCGCCAGCAGCTTGGATGGGAGCTCCTACGAGCAGTACTTC
cdr3_aa: CASSLDGSSYEQYF

v_call: TRBV28
d_call: NA
clone_size: NA
j_call: TRBJ1-4
cdr3_nt: TGTGCCAGCAGTTTAGGGCAGATGAATGAAAAACTGTTTTTT
cdr3_aa: CASSLGQMNEKLFF

v_call: TRBV29-1
d_call: TRBD1
clone_size: NA
j_call: TRBJ2-1
cdr3_nt: TGCAGCGTTATAGACAGGGCCAGCTACAATGAGCAGTTCTTC
cdr3_aa: CSVIDRASYNEQFF

v_call: TRBV5-1
d_call: TRBD2
clone_size: NA
j_call: TRBJ2-2
cdr3_nt: TGCGCCAGCAGCTTTTCCCAGCGGGGAGGCACCGGGGAGCTGTTTTTT
cdr3_aa: CASSFSQRGGTGELFF

v_call: TRBV19
d_call: NA
clone_size: NA
j_call: TRBJ1-5
cdr3_nt: TGTGCCTGCTCAGTACAGGGCAGGCAGCCCCAGCATTTT
cdr3_aa: CACSVQGRQPQHF

v_call: TRBV25-1
d_call: NA
clone_size: few
j_call: TRBJ2-1
cdr3_nt: TGTGCCAGCAGTGTTGATAGGGAGCAGCGGTACAATGAGCAGTTCTTC
cdr3_aa: CASSVDREQRYNEQFF

v_call: TRBV7-3
d_call: TRBD2
clone_size: NA
j_call: TRBJ2-7
cdr3_nt: TGTGCCAGCAGCTTAAGTGGGAGGGGCGCCTACGAGCAGTACTTC
cdr3_aa: CASSLSGRGAYEQYF

v_call: TRBV19
d_call: TRBD1
clone_size: few
j_call: TRBJ2-2
cdr3_nt: TGTGCCAGTAGTGCCGCGCCGGGACAGGGGGCCGGGGAGCTGTTTTTT
cdr3_aa: CASSAAPGQGAGELFF

v_call: TRBV28
d_call: TRBD1
clone_size: NA
j_call: TRBJ1-6
cdr3_nt: TGTGCCAGCAGCCAGAAGGGACAGAAAAATTCACCCCTCCACTTT
cdr3_aa: CASSQKGQKNSPLHF

v_call: TRBV12-5
d_call: NA
clone_size: NA
j_call: TRBJ2-2
cdr3_nt: TGTGCTAGTGGTTTGGGAGCGAACACCGGGGAGCTGTTTTTT
cdr3_aa: CASGLGANTGELFF

v_call: TRBV2
d_call: TRBD2
clone_size: NA
j_call: TRBJ2-1
cdr3_nt: TGTGCCAGCAGTCCTGGACTAGCGGGAGCGAATGAGCAGTTCTTC
cdr3_aa: CASSPGLAGANEQFF

v_call: TRBV6-5
d_call: NA
clone_size: NA
j_call: TRBJ2-2
cdr3_nt: TGTGCCAGCAGTTACTCATGGGGGCAAATCACCGGGGAGCTGTTTTTT
cdr3_aa: CASSYSWGQITGELFF

v_call: TRBV29-1
d_call: NA
clone_size: once
j_call: TRBJ1-2
cdr3_nt: TGCAGCGTTACGGCTTCCGGGACACGGTCGATCGACTACACCTTC
cdr3_aa: CSVTASGTRSIDYTF

v_call: TRBV28
d_call: NA
clone_size: NA
j_call: TRBJ1-2
cdr3_nt: TGTGCCAGCAGTTTCGGACTGCAGAACTATGGCTACACCTTC
cdr3_aa: CASSFGLQNYGYTF

v_call: TRBV7-2
d_call: TRBD1
clone_size: few
j_call: TRBJ2-6
cdr3_nt: TGTGCCAGCAGCCGGGACAGTTCCTCTGGGGCCAACGTCCTGACTTTC
cdr3_aa: CASSRDSSSGANVLTF

v_call: TRBV5-1
d_call: TRBD1
clone_size: NA
j_call: TRBJ2-3
cdr3_nt: TGCGCCAGCAAGGGACAGCCCGGGGGCACAGATACGCAGTATTTT
cdr3_aa: CASKGQPGGTDTQYF

v_call: TRBV28
d_call: TRBD1
clone_size: NA
j_call: TRBJ1-2
cdr3_nt: TGTGCCAGCAGCCTTCCCCCGGGACAGAGTAACTATGGCTACACCTTC
cdr3_aa: CASSLPPGQSNYGYTF

v_call: TRBV6-6
d_call: TRBD2
clone_size: NA
j_call: TRBJ2-7
cdr3_nt: TGTGCCAGCAGCCGATCCGGGACTAGCGGGAGTTACGAGCAGTACTTC
cdr3_aa: CASSRSGTSGSYEQYF

v_call: TRBV7-7
d_call: NA
clone_size: NA
j_call: TRBJ2-2
cdr3_nt: TGTGCTAGCAGCTTAGCCCCTCCGGGGGGCGGTTTGGCCGGGGAGCTGTTTTTT
cdr3_aa: CASSLAPPGGGLAGELFF